Each of the 18 T cell receptor beta chains below was sequenced from the same sample in a study of CD4 T cells in relation to SARS-CoV-2 and coronaviruses. These receptors' targets are unknown. Only in-frame clones appear in the TCRdb table, and some are missing; sequencing was by immunoSEQ multiplex PCR. The repertoire consists of about 24,000 clones, with about 80% occurring once and the leading ten covering around 12%. The unexposed donors gave CD4+ T cells in 2011-2018, prior to COVID-19. Isolation of CD4+ T cells took place after less than twelve days in culture. The sample consisted of CD4+ T cells from PBMCs, cultured in vitro. The receptors come from a human donor in good health.

This clone was recorded only once. J is TRBJ2-7 and V is TRBV19; 8 bases align to TRBD1. The CDR3 runs 15 residues. J was trimmed by 2 bases and V by 5 bases; bases with no gene match: 8. CDR1 is LNHDA and CDR2 is SQIVND in the germline V gene (reference sequence). CDR3 in DNA: TGTGCCAGTAGTCCTCCGGGACAGGTCGCCTACGAGCAGTACTTC. Amino acids: CASSPPGQVAYEQYF.

The V and J genes are TRBV6-5 and TRBJ1-5, with D uncertain. V lost 4 bases to trimming and J lost 9 bases, with 19 bases between them. This CDR3 has 15 amino acids. Per germline, CDR1 MNHEY and CDR2 SVGAGI. As DNA, the CDR3 is TGTGCCAGCAGTTCCGAGATAGGACTCTCTTGGCCCCAGCATTTT. Translating gives CASSSEIGLSWPQHF.

V is TRBV23-1 and J is TRBJ1-1, with D maybe TRBD1 (6 bases). TRBV23-1 is noted as an ORF with a role that remains uncertain. Deletions cut 2 bases from V and 1 base from J, with 11 bases between. The CDR3 spans 15 residues. The CDR3 protein is CASSQLTGWNTEAFF. The DNA of the CDR3 is TGCGCCAGCAGTCAACTTACAGGGTGGAACACTGAAGCTTTCTTT.

The chain carries TRBV5-1 and TRBJ2-3, with D tentatively TRBD1 or TRBD2 (5 bases each). This CDR3 comprises 20 residues. Deletions cut 5 bases from V and 2 bases from J, with 30 bases between. CDR1 is SGHRS, CDR2 YFSETQ, per germline. The CDR3 DNA is TGCGCCAGCAGTAGGCAGGGAGAACCCACATTGAAGAGGCCCACAGATACGCAGTATTTT. Protein sequence: CASSRQGEPTLKRPTDTQYF.

The rearrangement links TRBV23-1 to TRBJ1-6; tentative D call: TRBD1 (5 bases). TRBV23-1 is recorded as an ORF, its role being uncertain. V lost 3 bases, J lost 10 bases, and 22 bases lay in between. This CDR3 comprises 17 residues. The CDR3 nucleotides are TGCGCCAGCAGTCACGCCCGAGGGGCCCTCGGTTGGTCACCCCTCCACTTT. Protein sequence: CASSHARGALGWSPLHF.

The chain carries TRBV2 and TRBJ1-1; perhaps TRBD1 as D (5 bases). V was pared by 10 bases and J by 1 base, with 16 bases between. This CDR3 contains 14 residues. Germline lookup yields CDR1 SNHLY and CDR2 FYNNEI. The CDR3 loop reads CATGRGVKNTEAFF. CDR3 sequence (DNA): TGTGCCACAGGACGAGGGGTCAAGAACACTGAAGCTTTCTTT.

This chain uses TRBV19 with TRBJ2-5, with TRBD1 matching over 7 bases. The germline gives CDR1 LNHDA, CDR2 SQIVND (reference sequence). This CDR3 is built from 14 residues. The trim removed 5 bases at V and 2 bases at J, leaving 5 bases unmatched. The CDR3 loop reads CASSANRGQETQYF. The CDR3 region has the DNA TGTGCCAGTAGTGCGAACAGGGGACAAGAGACCCAGTACTTC.

The chain has TRBV15 and TRBJ2-1, with D unresolved. The ends were cut back, 1 base at V and 5 bases at J, with 9 bases in the middle. The CDR3 extends over 14 amino acids. Germline-derived CDR1 and CDR2 are LNHNV and YYDKDF (reference sequence). The CDR3 here is CATSRVSTDNEQFF. The CDR3 DNA sequence: TGTGCCACCAGCAGAGTATCCACGGACAATGAGCAGTTCTTC.

The V and J genes are TRBV6-5 and TRBJ2-3; no definite D call. The V gene's germline CDR1 is MNHEY and CDR2 SVGAGI. This CDR3 has 11 residues. V lost 7 bases and J 2 bases, leaving 4 bases between the germline ends. The CDR3 loop reads CASTNTDTQYF. CDR3 nucleotides: TGTGCCAGCACAAACACAGATACGCAGTATTTT.

The chain joins TRBV24-1 to TRBJ2-3; D is ambiguous. Germline V CDR1 and CDR2: KGHDR, SFDVKD. The germline V and J ends were trimmed by 4 bases and 2 bases, with 9 bases remaining between them. The CDR3 covers 14 residues. The CDR3 region is CATSDVTATDTQYF. The CDR3 nucleotides are TGTGCCACCAGTGACGTCACAGCCACAGATACGCAGTATTTT.

The chain recombines TRBV11-3 with TRBJ2-1; TRBD1 agrees at 10 bases. This CDR3 is 12 amino acids long. The junction had 5 bases not matched to a gene; V was cut back by 4 bases and J by 14 bases. Per the germline V gene, CDR1 is SGHNT and CDR2 is YENEEA. In DNA form, the CDR3 reads TGTGCCAGCAGCTCCGGGACAGGGGAGAAGTTCTTC. Protein: CASSSGTGEKFF.

The chain combines TRBV6-5 with TRBJ2-5; D might be TRBD1 (6 bases). Germline assignment: CDR1 MNHEY and CDR2 SVGAGI. The CDR3 sequence is 15 residues long. The germline V and J ends were trimmed by 6 bases and 1 base, with 15 bases remaining between them. CDR3 in amino acids: CASRYRELSQETQYF. Here the CDR3 DNA reads TGTGCCAGCAGGTACAGGGAGCTTAGCCAAGAGACCCAGTACTTC.

The V gene is TRBV18, the J gene TRBJ2-1, with TRBD2 identical over 8 bases. Trimming removed 3 bases from V and 3 bases from J; junction bases left unmatched: 7. CDR3 length equals 16 residues. Germline V gene lookup returns CDR1 KGHSH and CDR2 LQKENI. DNA of the CDR3: TGTGCCAGCTCACCTCCAGGGCGGGAGGTCTACAATGAGCAGTTCTTC. This translates into CASSPPGREVYNEQFF.

This clone showed up just once. The chain links TRBV5-5 to TRBJ2-1; perhaps D is TRBD1 or TRBD2 (5 bases each). Germline V CDR1 and CDR2: SGHKS, YYEKEE (reference sequence). The CDR3 sequence is 15 residues long. The V and J ends lost 0 bases and 10 bases respectively, with 17 bases between them. CDR3 protein: CASSLERLGTGEQFF. CDR3 sequence (DNA): TGTGCCAGCAGCTTGGAGCGACTGGGGACGGGAGAGCAGTTCTTC.

With respect to this clone: Mismatch with germline at one junction end may stem from a read error. CDR3 in DNA: TGCGCCAGCAGTGAGTCGGTGGACAGGCACCTGAATTTT. This encodes CASSESVDRHLNF. The J gene is TRBJ2-3, the V gene TRBV10-2; TRBD1 matches 7 bases. CDR1 is WSHSY and CDR2 is SAAADI in the germline V gene. The CDR3 runs 13 residues.

The chain carries TRBV19 and TRBJ2-3; D perhaps matches TRBD1 (6 bases). This CDR3 comprises 14 residues. Germline V CDR1 and CDR2: LNHDA, SQIVND (reference sequence). The V and J ends lost 3 bases and 5 bases respectively, with 12 bases between them. CDR3 sequence (DNA): TGTGCCAGTAGTATCCAGGGGCAGATAGATACGCAGTATTTT. It encodes CASSIQGQIDTQYF.

The rearrangement joins TRBV11-2 to TRBJ2-7; D might be TRBD1 (5 bases). This CDR3 has 15 residues. V was shortened by 6 bases and J by 1 base, with 16 bases between the two germline ends. Germline CDR1 SGHAT, CDR2 FQNNGV. CDR3 bases: TGTGCCAGCAGAAGACCGGGTAGGGGTTCCTACGAGCAGTACTTC. Translating gives CASRRPGRGSYEQYF.

The chain employs TRBV6-5 and TRBJ2-5, with 8 bases matching TRBD2. V gave up 6 bases and J gave up 2 bases; unmatched junction bases: 8. The CDR3 covers 15 residues. Germline values: CDR1 MNHEY, CDR2 SVGAGI. DNA for the CDR3: TGTGCCAGCAGGCGACTGACTAGCGAACAAGAGACCCAGTACTTC. Translation gives CASRRLTSEQETQYF.